This T cell receptor (beta chain) derives from a study of blood T cell repertoires in COVID-19. As for this clone: This CDR3 fails to terminate in the conserved phenylalanine or tryptophan, so it likely reflects a read error. No DNA is shown, since the ends of the CDR3 on it are uncertain; the CDR3 is the one TCRdb lists.

TCRdb's table, derived via immunoSEQ multiplex PCR, lists solely in-frame clones and lacks some. The table has about 88,000 clones, over 90% seen once. Input material: peripheral blood. The source of this sequence is a man in his fifties or sixties with acute or convalescent COVID-19.

CDR3 amino acids: CASSFSPQDNSLI. This sequence joins TRBV11-2 and TRBJ1-2; the table's D call TRBD1 went unverified against the DNA. Looked up from germline, CDR1 is SGHAT and CDR2 is FQNNGV. The CDR3 has 13 amino acids, counting both end residues.